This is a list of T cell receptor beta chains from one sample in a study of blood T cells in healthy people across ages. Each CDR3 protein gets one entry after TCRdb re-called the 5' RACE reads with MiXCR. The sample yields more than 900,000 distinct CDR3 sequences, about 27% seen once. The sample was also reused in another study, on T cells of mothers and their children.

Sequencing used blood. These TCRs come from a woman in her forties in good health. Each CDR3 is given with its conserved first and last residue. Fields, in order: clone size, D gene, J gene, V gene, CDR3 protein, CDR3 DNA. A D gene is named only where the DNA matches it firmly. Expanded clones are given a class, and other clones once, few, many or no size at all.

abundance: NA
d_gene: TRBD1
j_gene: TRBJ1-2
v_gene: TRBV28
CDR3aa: CASRGDRAYGYTF
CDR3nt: TGTGCCAGCAGGGGGGACAGGGCCTATGGCTACACCTTC

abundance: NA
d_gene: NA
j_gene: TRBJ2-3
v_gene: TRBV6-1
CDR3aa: CASSETGTPPTDQYF
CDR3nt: TGTGCCAGCAGTGAGACCGGGACTCCCCCCACAGATCAGTATTTT

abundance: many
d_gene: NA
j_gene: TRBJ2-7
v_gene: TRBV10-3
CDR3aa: CAITRDGTAYEQYF
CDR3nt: TGTGCCATCACCCGGGACGGTACGGCCTACGAGCAGTACTTC

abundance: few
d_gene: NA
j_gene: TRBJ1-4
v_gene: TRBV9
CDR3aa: CASSASTNEKLFF
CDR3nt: TGTGCCAGCAGCGCCTCAACTAATGAAAAACTGTTTTTT

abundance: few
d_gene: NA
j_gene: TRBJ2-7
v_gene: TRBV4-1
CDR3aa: CASSQVTRLASTYEQYF
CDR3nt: TGCGCCAGCAGCCAAGTAACGAGGCTAGCGAGTACCTACGAGCAGTACTTC

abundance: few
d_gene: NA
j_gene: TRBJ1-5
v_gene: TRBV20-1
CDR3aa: CSALYGRVDQPQHF
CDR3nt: TGCAGTGCACTGTACGGCAGGGTTGATCAGCCCCAGCATTTT

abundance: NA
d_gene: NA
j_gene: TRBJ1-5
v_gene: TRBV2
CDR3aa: CASSGGYSNQPQHF
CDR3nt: TGTGCCAGCAGTGGAGGATATAGCAATCAGCCCCAGCATTTT

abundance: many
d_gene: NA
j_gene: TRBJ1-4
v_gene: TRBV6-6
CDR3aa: CASSYGASNEKLFF
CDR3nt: TGTGCCAGCAGTTACGGGGCATCTAATGAAAAACTGTTTTTT

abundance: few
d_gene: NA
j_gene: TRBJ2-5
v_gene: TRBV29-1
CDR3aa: CSVLIGETQYF
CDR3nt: TGCAGCGTTCTAATAGGGGAGACCCAGTACTTC

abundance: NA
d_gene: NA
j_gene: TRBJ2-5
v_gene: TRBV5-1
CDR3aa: CAGSLQTGRETQYF
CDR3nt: TGCGCCGGCAGCTTGCAAACAGGGAGGGAGACCCAGTACTTC

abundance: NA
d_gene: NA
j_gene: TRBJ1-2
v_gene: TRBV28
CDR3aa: CASSPMGQAANYGYTF
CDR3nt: TGTGCCAGCAGCCCGATGGGGCAGGCAGCTAACTATGGCTACACCTTC

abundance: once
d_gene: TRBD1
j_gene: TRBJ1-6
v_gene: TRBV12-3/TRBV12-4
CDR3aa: CASRHRGLDSPLHF
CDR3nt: TGTGCCAGCAGACACAGGGGGCTGGATTCACCCCTCCACTTT

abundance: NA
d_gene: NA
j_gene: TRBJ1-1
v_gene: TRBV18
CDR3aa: CASSEYEGSEAFF
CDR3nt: TGTGCCAGTTCTGAATACGAGGGGAGTGAAGCTTTCTTT

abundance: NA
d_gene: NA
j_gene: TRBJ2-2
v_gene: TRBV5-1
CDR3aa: CASSLRGDRNTGELFF
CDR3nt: TGCGCCAGCAGCTTGCGGGGAGACAGAAACACCGGGGAGCTGTTTTTT

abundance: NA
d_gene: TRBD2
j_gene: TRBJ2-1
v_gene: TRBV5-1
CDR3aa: CASSQTGYPSGTNEQFF
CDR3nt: TGCGCCAGCAGCCAGACAGGGTACCCTAGCGGGACCAATGAGCAGTTCTTC

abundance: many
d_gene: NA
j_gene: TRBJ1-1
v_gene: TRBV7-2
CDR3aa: CASSPFRTEAFF
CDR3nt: TGTGCCAGCAGCCCGTTTCGCACTGAAGCTTTCTTT

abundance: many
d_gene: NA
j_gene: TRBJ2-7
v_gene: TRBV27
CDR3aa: CASSLGLSSGYEQYF
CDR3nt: TGTGCCAGCAGTTTGGGGCTAAGTTCCGGCTACGAGCAGTACTTC

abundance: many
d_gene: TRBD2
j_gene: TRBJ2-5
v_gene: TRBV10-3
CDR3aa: CAIGLAGAYQETQYF
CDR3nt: TGTGCCATCGGACTAGCGGGGGCATACCAAGAGACCCAGTACTTC

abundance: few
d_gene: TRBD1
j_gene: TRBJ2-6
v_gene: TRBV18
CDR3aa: CASSRTGQGSGANVLTF
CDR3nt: TGTGCCAGCTCACGGACCGGACAGGGCTCTGGGGCCAACGTCCTGACTTTC

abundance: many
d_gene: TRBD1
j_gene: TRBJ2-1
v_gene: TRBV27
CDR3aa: CASSFYRGKDEQFF
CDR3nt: TGTGCCAGCAGTTTCTACAGGGGCAAGGATGAGCAGTTCTTC

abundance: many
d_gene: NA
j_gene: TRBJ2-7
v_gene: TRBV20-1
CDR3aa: CSVFSPVAGPSEQYF
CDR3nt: TGCAGTGTCTTCTCTCCGGTCGCAGGGCCTTCCGAGCAGTACTTC

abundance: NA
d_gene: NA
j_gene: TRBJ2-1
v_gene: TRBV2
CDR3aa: CASSEALPGDSEQFF
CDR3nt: TGTGCCAGCAGTGAAGCGCTTCCGGGGGACTCTGAGCAGTTCTTC

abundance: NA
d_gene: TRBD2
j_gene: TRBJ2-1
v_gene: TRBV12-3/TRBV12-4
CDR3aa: CASSTTGGLAGGTYNEQFF
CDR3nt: TGTGCCAGCAGTACGACCGGGGGACTAGCGGGAGGAACCTACAATGAGCAGTTCTTC

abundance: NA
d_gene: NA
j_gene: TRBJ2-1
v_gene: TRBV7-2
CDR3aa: CASSPHGVAVNEQFF
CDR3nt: TGTGCCAGCAGCCCTCACGGGGTAGCGGTCAATGAGCAGTTCTTC

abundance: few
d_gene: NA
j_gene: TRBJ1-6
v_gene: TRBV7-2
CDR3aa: CASSSGGFNSPLHF
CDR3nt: TGTGCCAGCAGCTCTGGGGGATTTAATTCACCCCTCCACTTT

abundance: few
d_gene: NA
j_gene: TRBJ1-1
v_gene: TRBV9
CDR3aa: CASTPRSSPNTEAFF
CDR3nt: TGTGCCAGCACTCCGAGGTCATCACCGAACACTGAAGCTTTCTTT

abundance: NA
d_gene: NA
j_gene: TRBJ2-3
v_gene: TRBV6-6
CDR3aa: CASSYRAPGADTQYF
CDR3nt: TGTGCCAGCAGTTACAGGGCACCGGGCGCAGATACGCAGTATTTT

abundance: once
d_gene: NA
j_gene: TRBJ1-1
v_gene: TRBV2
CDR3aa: CASSGETNTEAFF
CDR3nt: TGTGCCAGCAGTGGGGAAACGAACACTGAAGCTTTCTTT

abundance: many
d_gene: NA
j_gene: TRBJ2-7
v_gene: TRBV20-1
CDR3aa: CSARDPASGPREQYF
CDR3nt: TGCAGTGCTAGAGACCCCGCCAGCGGCCCACGCGAGCAGTACTTC

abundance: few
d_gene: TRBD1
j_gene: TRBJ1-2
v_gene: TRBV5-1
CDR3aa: CASSFRTGSDGYTF
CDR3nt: TGCGCCAGCAGCTTCCGGACAGGGTCGGATGGCTACACCTTC

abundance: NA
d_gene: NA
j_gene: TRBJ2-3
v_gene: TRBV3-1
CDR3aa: CTSSQRQSASADTQYF
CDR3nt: TGTACCAGCAGCCAACGGCAGTCCGCTAGCGCAGATACGCAGTATTTT

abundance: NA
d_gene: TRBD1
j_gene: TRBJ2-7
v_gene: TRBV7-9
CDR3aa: CASSLAGTAQGEQYF
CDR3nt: TGCGCCAGCAGCTTGGCCGGGACAGCCCAGGGTGAGCAGTACTTC

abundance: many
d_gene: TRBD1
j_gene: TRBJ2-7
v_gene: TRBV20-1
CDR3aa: CSANIQGARNEQYF
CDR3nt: TGCAGTGCTAACATACAGGGGGCAAGGAACGAGCAGTACTTC

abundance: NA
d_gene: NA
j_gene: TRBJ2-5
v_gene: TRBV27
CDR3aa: CASSFLSSGEETQYF
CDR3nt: TGTGCCAGCAGTTTTCTTTCTAGTGGGGAAGAGACCCAGTACTTC

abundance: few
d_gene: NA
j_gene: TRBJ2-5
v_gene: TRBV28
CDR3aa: CASSLVRVGEQYF
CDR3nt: TGTGCCAGCAGTTTGGTACGGGTGGGGGAGCAGTACTTC

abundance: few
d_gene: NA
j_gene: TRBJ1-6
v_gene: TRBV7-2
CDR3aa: CASSFWGVVLDNSPLHF
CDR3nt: TGTGCCAGCAGCTTTTGGGGGGTTGTCCTTGATAATTCACCCCTCCACTTT

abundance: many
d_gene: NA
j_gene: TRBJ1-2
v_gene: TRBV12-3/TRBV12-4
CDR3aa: CASSLEGISYGYTF
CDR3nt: TGTGCCAGCAGTTTAGAGGGTATAAGCTATGGCTACACCTTC

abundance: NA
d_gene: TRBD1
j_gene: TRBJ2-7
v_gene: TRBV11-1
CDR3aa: CASSPQGAHGYEQYF
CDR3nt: TGTGCCAGCAGCCCACAGGGGGCGCATGGCTACGAGCAGTACTTC

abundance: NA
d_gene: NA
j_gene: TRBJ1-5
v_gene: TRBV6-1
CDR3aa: CASRPQGGRGNQPQHF
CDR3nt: TGTGCCAGCAGACCCCAGGGCGGCAGGGGAAATCAGCCCCAGCATTTT

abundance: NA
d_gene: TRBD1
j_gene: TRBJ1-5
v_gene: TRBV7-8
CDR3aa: CAGKPRGQGQPQHF
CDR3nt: TGTGCCGGTAAACCCAGGGGGCAAGGGCAGCCCCAGCATTTT

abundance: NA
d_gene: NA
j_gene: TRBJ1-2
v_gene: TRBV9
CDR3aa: CASSPFEGLSGYTF
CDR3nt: TGTGCCAGCAGCCCATTCGAAGGGTTAAGCGGCTACACCTTC

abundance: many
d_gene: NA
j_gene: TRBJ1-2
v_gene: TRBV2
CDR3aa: CASSEQSYGYTF
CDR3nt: TGTGCCAGCAGTGAACAGAGCTATGGCTACACCTTC

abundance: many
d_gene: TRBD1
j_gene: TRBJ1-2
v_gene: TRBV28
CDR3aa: CASRNPGTGGGYGYTF
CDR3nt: TGTGCCAGCAGGAATCCCGGGACAGGGGGCGGGTATGGCTACACCTTC

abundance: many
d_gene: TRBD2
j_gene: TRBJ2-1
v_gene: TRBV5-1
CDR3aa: CASSLSGLAGGEQFF
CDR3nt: TGCGCCAGCAGCCTATCTGGACTAGCAGGAGGTGAGCAGTTCTTC

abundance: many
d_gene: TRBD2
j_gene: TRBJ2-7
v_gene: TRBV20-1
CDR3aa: CSARDLAGGTYEQYF
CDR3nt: TGCAGTGCTAGAGATTTAGCGGGGGGTACCTACGAGCAGTACTTC

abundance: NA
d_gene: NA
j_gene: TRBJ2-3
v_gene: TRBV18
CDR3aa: CASSPPWGSTDTQYF
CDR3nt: TGTGCCAGCTCACCACCGTGGGGAAGCACAGATACGCAGTATTTT

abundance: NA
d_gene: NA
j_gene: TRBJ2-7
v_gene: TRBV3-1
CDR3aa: CASSQYQGNYEQYF
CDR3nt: TGTGCCAGCAGCCAATACCAGGGGAACTACGAGCAGTACTTC

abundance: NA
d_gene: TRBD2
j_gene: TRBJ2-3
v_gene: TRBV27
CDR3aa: CASSWALASGDSDTQYF
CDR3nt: TGTGCCAGCAGTTGGGCCTTGGCTAGCGGGGATTCAGATACGCAGTATTTT

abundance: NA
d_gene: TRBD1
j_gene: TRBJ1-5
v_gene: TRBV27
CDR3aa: CASGESDRGGNQPQHF
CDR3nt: TGTGCCAGCGGGGAATCGGACAGGGGTGGCAATCAGCCCCAGCATTTT

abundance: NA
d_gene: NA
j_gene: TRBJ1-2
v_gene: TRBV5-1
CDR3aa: CASRGGVLDYGYTF
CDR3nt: TGCGCCAGCAGAGGAGGGGTCCTCGACTATGGCTACACCTTC

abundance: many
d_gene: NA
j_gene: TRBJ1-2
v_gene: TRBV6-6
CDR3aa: CASRVIDYGYTF
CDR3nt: TGTGCCAGCAGAGTCATTGATTATGGCTACACCTTC

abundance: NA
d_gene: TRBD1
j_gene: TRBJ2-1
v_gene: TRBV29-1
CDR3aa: CSVSPRTGNNEQFF
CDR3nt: TGCAGCGTTTCCCCCCGGACAGGGAACAATGAGCAGTTCTTC